The entry that follows covers one T cell receptor (beta chain) sequence. Its antigen is not identified. The entry originates in a study of T cells in Graves' hyperthyroidism and ophthalmopathy. Study context: Peripheral blood draws took place at initial diagnosis, ahead of any treatment. Study outcomes and limitations: Classification by a 13 V-J model distinguished ophthalmopathy from stable hyperthyroidism. Within blood appeared most thyroid clonotypes that had expanded above 0.001.

PBMCs were collected from an approximately 9 ml volume of fresh peripheral blood. CDR1 SGDLS and CDR2 YYNGEE come from the germline V gene. After removal of 4 bases from V and 8 bases from J, the junction contained 15 bases not matched to a gene. CDR3 size: 19 residues. The CDR3 regions of TCR beta were amplified from RNA transcripts. RT-PCR in the first round (using the HTBI primer set) targeted the TCR CDR3. TCRdb independently ran MiXCR on the multiplex PCR reads; one entry per CDR3 protein. Among about 480,000 distinct CDR3 sequences listed, approximately 15% were seen once. The sequenced material came from blood. The clonotype originates from a woman younger than 35 with Graves' hyperthyroidism. V gene TRBV9 combines with J gene TRBJ2-1, with 16 positions matching TRBD2. In nucleotides, the CDR3 is TGTGCCAGCAGCCCAGCCGGGACTAGCGGGAGGGGGGGACTGTATGAGCAGTTCTTC. Residues: CASSPAGTSGRGGLYEQFF.